This T cell receptor (beta chain) was sequenced for a study of cytomegalovirus exposure and HLA in healthy donors. V was shortened by 4 bases and J by 7 bases, with 21 bases between the two germline ends. The CDR3 has 15 amino acids. Germline lookup yields CDR1 SGHKS and CDR2 YYEKEE (reference sequence). Findings of the study overall: Common viral pathogens seemed, in a later analysis, to connect with several of the most significant clusters. Segments of the TCR beta V type were, in most cases, productive about 87% or about 30% of the time in an earlier analysis. Most subjects' HLA-A and HLA-B alleles were reportedly predicted from TCR beta sequences.

Vbeta (60) and Jbeta (13) primers were used in the PCR. Libraries were prepared by immunoSEQ multiplex PCR; TCRdb keeps only in-frame clonotypes and omits some of them. The sample lists more than 50,000 clones; approximately 70% were seen once. Notes on this clone: Its antigen remains unidentified.

Likely unrecorded immune exposures existed in these nominally healthy donors. The genes are TRBV5-5 and TRBJ2-7; TRBD1 might be the D (6 bases). Material: PBMCs. The receptor comes from a woman aged 55-69 years in good health and CMV-seropositive. CDR3 in amino acids: CASSQFEQGSGEQYF. CDR3 DNA sequence: TGTGCCAGCAGCCAGTTTGAACAGGGATCTGGGGAGCAGTACTTC.